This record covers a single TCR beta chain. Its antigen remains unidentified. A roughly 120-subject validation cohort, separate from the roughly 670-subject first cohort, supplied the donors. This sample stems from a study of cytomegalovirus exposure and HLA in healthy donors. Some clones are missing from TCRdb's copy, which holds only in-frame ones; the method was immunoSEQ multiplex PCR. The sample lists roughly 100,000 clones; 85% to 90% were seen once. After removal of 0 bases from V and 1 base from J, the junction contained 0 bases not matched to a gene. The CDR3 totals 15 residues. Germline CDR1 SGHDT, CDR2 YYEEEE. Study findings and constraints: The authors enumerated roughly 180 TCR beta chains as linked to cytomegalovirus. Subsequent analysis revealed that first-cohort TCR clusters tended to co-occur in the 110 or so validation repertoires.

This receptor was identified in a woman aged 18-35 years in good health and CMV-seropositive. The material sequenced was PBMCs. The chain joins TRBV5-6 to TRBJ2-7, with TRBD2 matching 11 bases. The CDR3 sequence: CASSLGTSGSYEQYF. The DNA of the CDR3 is TGTGCCAGCAGCTTGGGGACTAGCGGGTCCTACGAGCAGTACTTC.